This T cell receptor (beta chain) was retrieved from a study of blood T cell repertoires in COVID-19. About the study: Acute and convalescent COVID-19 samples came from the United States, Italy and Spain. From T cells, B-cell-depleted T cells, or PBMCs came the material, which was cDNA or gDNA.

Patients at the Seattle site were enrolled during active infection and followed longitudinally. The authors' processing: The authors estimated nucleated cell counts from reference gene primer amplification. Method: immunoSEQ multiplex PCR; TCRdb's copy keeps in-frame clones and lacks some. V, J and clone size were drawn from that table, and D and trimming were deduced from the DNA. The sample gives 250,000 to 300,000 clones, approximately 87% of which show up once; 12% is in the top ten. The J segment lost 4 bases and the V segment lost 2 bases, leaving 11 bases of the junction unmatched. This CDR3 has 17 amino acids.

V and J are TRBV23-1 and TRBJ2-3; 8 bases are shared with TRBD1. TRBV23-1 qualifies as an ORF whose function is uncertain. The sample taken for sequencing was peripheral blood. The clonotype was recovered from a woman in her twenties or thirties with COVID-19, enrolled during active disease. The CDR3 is CASSQPRTGSGADTQYF. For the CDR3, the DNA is TGCGCCAGCAGTCAACCCAGGACAGGGTCAGGGGCAGATACGCAGTATTTT.